This paragraph covers one T cell receptor beta chain sequence. The antigen remains undetermined. This record belongs to a study of blood T cells in healthy people across ages. Study outcomes and limitations: Diversity was higher, and naive CD4+ cells more numerous, in long-lived donors than in aged donors.

The authors ran a second PCR of roughly 7 to 11 cycles using a sample-barcoded 5' primer and a J-beta primer mix. TCRdb recomputed calls from the 5' RACE reads with MiXCR, one row per CDR3 protein. This sample yields some 710,000 distinct CDR3 sequences, of which around half are seen a single time; approximately 18% belongs to the top ten. Peripheral blood samples of 7.5 to 10 milliliters were drawn from each donor. Looked up from germline, CDR1 is ENHRY and CDR2 is SYGVKD. The CDR3 loop spans 13 amino acids. The chain uses TRBV10-3 and TRBJ2-7, with D maybe TRBD1 (6 bases). This sequence originates from a man aged 80 or over in good health. Input material: blood. CDR3 region: CATQQGQPGEQYF. In DNA, the CDR3 is TGTGCTACCCAACAGGGACAACCCGGCGAGCAGTACTTC.